This TCR beta chain was captured in a study of blood T cell repertoires in COVID-19. The overall study: COVID-19 samples collected from the United States, Italy and Spain covered acute and convalescent phases.

Participants in the exposed group had met a COVID-19 case in the 2 weeks before joining the study. Original processing notes: Amplification of reference gene primers provided the estimated nucleated cell counts. Sequencing used immunoSEQ multiplex PCR; TCRdb keeps in-frame clones, though not all of them. The DNA gave D and trimming, while V, J and clone size come from that table. The sample lists some 340,000 clones, 90% to 95% occurring once. This clone was observed a single time. Germline assignment: CDR1 MNHEY and CDR2 SVGAGI. The CDR3 is 16 amino acids. V dropped 0 bases and J dropped 8 bases, with 18 bases sitting between them.

Sequenced: PBMCs or T cells enriched from blood (not recorded which). This TCR was sampled from a woman younger than 45 who had been exposed to COVID-19. The chain combines TRBV6-5 with TRBJ2-3, with D perhaps TRBD1 (5 bases). CDR3 residues: CASSYSPLQGARTQYF. CDR3 in DNA: TGTGCCAGCAGTTACTCACCTCTTCAGGGTGCCCGTACGCAGTATTTT.